The 4 T cell receptor beta chains below all came from one sample that was sequenced in a study of T cell repertoires in cytomegalovirus infection (dated by TCRdb to 2018 to 2020). These receptors' targets are unknown. The sample's treatment or condition label, in plain terms: in vitro stimulation with specific CMV peptide epitopes to enrich CMV-specific T cells. TCRdb lists the instrument as Illumina HiSeq 1500. TCRdb ran its own pipeline on the public reads, namely fastp trimming at Q25 and MiXCR clone calling, and kept in-frame beta chains. Every CDR3 protein is listed once, alongside the most common genes and DNA of its rows. The sample contains 750,000 to 900,000 distinct CDR3 sequences, 25% to 30% of them found a single time. The ten biggest clones cover 10% to 15% of the sample. This material consisted of cultured CD8+ T cells from PBMCs, taken from culture after CMV antigen stimulation. Source of these receptors: a human donor in good health (CMV status not recorded). Some clones in this sample may be carry-over from other donors' samples.

The V gene is TRBV20-1, the J gene TRBJ2-1, with D possibly TRBD2 on 6 matching bases. The germline V gene encodes CDR1 DFQATT and CDR2 SNEGSKA (reference sequence). CDR3 length: 13 amino acids. Trimming left V 0 bases short and J 6 bases short, with 9 bases between. The CDR3 DNA reads TGCAGTGCTAGAGATCGGGGGAGCAATGAGCAGTTCTTC. It translates to CSARDRGSNEQFF.

This clonotype was found many times. This sequence joins TRBV7-2 and TRBJ2-7; 8 bases map to TRBD2. Germline CDR1 is SGHTA and CDR2 is FQGNSA. V dropped 5 bases and J dropped 7; count of bases not matched to a gene: 13. The CDR3 is 15 amino acids. The CDR3 coding sequence is TGTGCCAGCAGCGACCGGGGGGGGCCCTACTTGGAGCAGTACTTC. Residues: CASSDRGGPYLEQYF.

The rearrangement uses TRBV5-4 and TRBJ1-1, with unresolved D. The germline gives CDR1 SGHNT, CDR2 YYREEE (reference sequence). V was cut by 1 base and J by 2 bases, with 9 bases left in between. This CDR3 is built from 14 residues. Here the CDR3 DNA reads TGTGCCAGCAGCTTGTGGATCAGCAACACTGAAGCTTTCTTT. Protein product: CASSLWISNTEAFF.

The chain uses TRBV2 and TRBJ1-1; D is ambiguous. The CDR3 is 12 residues long. Germline CDR1 reads SNHLY; CDR2 reads FYNNEI. V dropped 6 bases and J dropped 5 bases, with 10 bases sitting between them. The CDR3 sequence: CASRVGRTEAFF. For the CDR3, the DNA is TGTGCCAGCAGGGTGGGTAGAACTGAAGCTTTCTTT.